Presented here are 12 T cell receptor beta chains from one specimen sequenced in a study of blood T cells in healthy people across ages. A second PCR, run for about 7 to 11 cycles, used a sample-barcoded 5' primer plus a J-beta primer mix. TCRdb re-called the 5' RACE reads through MiXCR, storing one row per CDR3 protein. The sample has about 1,800,000 distinct CDR3 sequences; under 30% are singletons. The sequencing sample was made of blood. The receptors stem from a woman aged 25-40 years in good health.

There are a few counts of this clonotype. The rearrangement uses TRBV7-3 and TRBJ1-1, with unresolved D. Trimming stripped 2 bases from V and 1 base from J, with 8 bases between. Germline CDR1 and CDR2: SGHTA and FQGTGA. The CDR3 runs to 14 residues. This CDR3 reads CASSLSGENTEAFF. CDR3 nucleotides: TGTGCCAGCAGCTTATCCGGGGAGAACACTGAAGCTTTCTTT.

This clonotype occurred a few times. The CDR3 protein is CSARDTVAGEREQFF. The CDR3 DNA reads as TGCAGTGCTAGAGATACGGTAGCGGGAGAAAGGGAGCAGTTCTTC. This chain joins TRBV20-1 and TRBJ2-1, with TRBD2 matching over 9 bases. V trimming: 0 bases; J trimming: 10 bases; junction bases outside the gene matches: 10. The CDR3 runs 15 residues. From germline, CDR1 is DFQATT and CDR2 SNEGSKA (reference sequence).

The chain is built from TRBV12-3 or TRBV12-4 and TRBJ2-5; TRBD2 matches at 13 bases. J gave up 4 bases and V 5 bases, and 7 bases lay outside the gene matches. The CDR3 is 16 residues long. CDR3 in amino acids: CASSPWTSGGLETQYF. CDR3 coding DNA: TGTGCCAGCAGTCCGTGGACTAGCGGGGGCTTAGAGACCCAGTACTTC.

This clonotype showed up just a few times. The chain has TRBV20-1 and TRBJ1-4; D is perhaps TRBD1 (6 bases). Germline lookup yields CDR1 DFQATT and CDR2 SNEGSKA (reference sequence). Trimming removed 3 bases from V and 0 bases from J, with 11 bases in between. The CDR3 runs to 15 residues. CDR3 DNA sequence: TGCAGTGCTAGCGGCAGGGGCTCAACTAATGAAAAACTGTTTTTT. This translates into CSASGRGSTNEKLFF.

As regards this clonotype: This likely came from a read error, as a far larger clone is one base away. The chain is built from TRBV6-2 or TRBV6-3 and TRBJ2-3; D is uncertain. V lost 6 bases to trimming and J lost 2 bases, with 6 bases between them. Germline V gene data show CDR1 as MNHEY and CDR2 as SVGEGT. CDR3 length: 12 residues. CDR3 sequence reads: CASRPYTDTQYF. CDR3 bases: TGTGCCAGCAGGCCCTACACAGATACGCAGTATTTT.

The V and J genes are TRBV14 and TRBJ2-7, with TRBD2 matching over 8 bases. The assigned J gene may be wrong: the sequence end matches TRBJ2-5 better. The CDR3 runs 19 residues. Germline-derived CDR1 and CDR2 are SGHDN and FVKESK. CDR3 region: CASSQGWTSGGELKETQYF. CDR3 bases: TGTGCCAGCAGCCAAGGGTGGACCAGCGGGGGAGAGCTTAAAGAGACCCAGTACTTC.

This clonotype was seen ten or more times. At one end the junction does not follow the germline gene, possibly because of a read error. V gene TRBV12-3 or TRBV12-4 combines with J gene TRBJ2-1; TRBD2 might be the D (6 bases). The CDR3 is 15 amino acids. CDR3 DNA sequence: TGTGCCATCAGTCTCCAGGGAGGTAATATCGATGAGCAGTTCTTC. Amino acids: CAISLQGGNIDEQFF.

Details on this clonotype: Relative to the germline gene, one junction end is altered; a read error may explain this. The chain employs TRBV18 and TRBJ2-6; tentatively, D is TRBD2 (7 bases). The CDR3 is 18 residues long. From germline, CDR1 is KGHSH and CDR2 LQKENI. CDR3 region: CASSPREGVRSEANVLTF. In DNA form, the CDR3 reads TGTGCCAGCTCGCCGAGGGAGGGGGTCCGCTCTGAGGCCAACGTCCTGACTTTC.

The V call is TRBV4-1, the J call TRBJ1-4; 7 bases match TRBD1. Per germline, CDR1 MGHRA and CDR2 YSYEKL. The CDR3 length is 14 residues. V lost 3 bases, J lost 6 bases, and 4 bases stayed unmatched. CDR3 bases: TGCGCCAGCAGCCAGATCGGGACAGATGAAAAACTGTTTTTT. Its protein product is CASSQIGTDEKLFF.

This clonotype was found many times. V gene TRBV12-3 or TRBV12-4 combines with J gene TRBJ2-3; 9 nucleotides line up with TRBD2. The ends lost 6 bases at V and 7 bases at J; junction bases unmatched: 14. This CDR3 is built from 16 residues. CDR3 DNA sequence: TGTGCCAGCAGCCAACTAGCGGGTGGACCAATGAATACGCAGTATTTT. Protein: CASSQLAGGPMNTQYF.

As to this clonotype: At one end the junction does not follow the germline gene, possibly because of a read error. This chain uses TRBV12-3 or TRBV12-4 with TRBJ2-3, with no clear D. The CDR3 has 14 amino acids. This CDR3 is CASSLKVTADAQYF. The CDR3 region has the DNA TGTGCCAGCAGTTTAAAGGTGACGGCAGATGCGCAGTATTTT.

The V and J genes are TRBV6-4 and TRBJ2-7; 9 nucleotides match TRBD1. CDR1 is MRHNA, CDR2 SNTAGT, per germline. The CDR3 length is 14 residues. The trim removed 9 bases at V and 2 bases at J, leaving 8 bases unmatched. CDR3 sequence: CARNRTGDTYEQYF. CDR3 nucleotide sequence: TGTGCCAGAAATCGGACAGGGGACACCTACGAGCAGTACTTC.